What follows describes a single TCR beta chain. Its antigen is unknown. Base quality data are lacking; no much larger clone is found one base away. This specimen belongs to a study of T cells after yellow fever vaccination (dated by TCRdb to the late 2010s). Background on the whole study: The SMART-Seq v4 Ultra Low Input RNA kit was used to prepare libraries from fractions with low cell numbers. The cohort comprised two healthy male donors, one aged 18 to 30 and one aged 30 to 40 years. Blood was drawn at multiple timepoints before and after primary and secondary immunization, with bulk PBMC replicates and cell subsets isolated. To follow T-cell clones before and after both primary and booster YFV17D yellow fever vaccination, bulk TCR alpha and beta repertoires underwent longitudinal sequencing.

Sequencer: Illumina NovaSeq 6000. TCR cDNA was made using 5'RACE template switching, a step that added a universal primer site and unique molecular identifiers. Priming of cDNA synthesis was performed from both the TCR alpha and TCR beta constant segments. Library amplification involved two PCR steps, and the second step added sample barcodes and sequencing adapters. Sequencing of the libraries was done on either Illumina HiSeq 2500 (2x100 bp) or NovaSeq (2x150 bp). In the source study's methods: MIGEC handled demultiplexing of reads and collapsing into UMI consensus sequences, while MiXCR performed V(D)J alignment. Using edgeR on replicate PBMC samples, clonotypes were called vaccine-responding if FDR was below 0.01 and the log2 fold change was above 5 up to day 15. Each bulk clonotype received a CD4 or CD8 identity based on whether the sequenced CD4 or CD8 repertoire contained that clonotype at higher abundance. The public reads were quality trimmed at Q25 with fastp and then assembled into clones with MiXCR by TCRdb, keeping productive beta chains. Every CDR3 protein is listed once, alongside the most common genes and DNA of its rows. The authors' filters were not applied to this entry. Within this sample are under 150,000 distinct CDR3 sequences, with approximately 14% of them counted one time only. The ten largest clones capture about 40% of the sample.

The investigation overall reported the following: Compared with the primary T-cell response, the secondary T-cell response was weaker but faster, peaking on day 5 rather than day 15. A small fraction of clonotypes appeared in both the CD4 and CD8 compartments, likely as a result of convergent recombination. Only a couple of donors were included in the study, so the extent to which the findings can be generalized is limited. Computational filtering was needed because FACS-sorted repertoires could contain abundant contaminating clonotypes from the bulk population. After the booster, most of the clones that had expanded following primary vaccination were detected again (approximately 95% of CD4 and around 88% of CD8), which suggests that memory was broadly maintained.

From cysteine to phenylalanine, the CDR3 is 14 amino acids long. Only the CDR3 portion is preserved as DNA: 42 bases, with reading frame beginning at the first base. V loses 4 bases, J loses 1 base, and the germline ends lie 13 bases apart. The germline V gene gives CDR1 as SQVTM and CDR2 as ANQGSEA. The treatment or condition tag for this specimen amounts to: live attenuated yellow fever vaccine strain. A standard Ficoll-Paque protocol was used to isolate PBMCs from peripheral blood. Dynabeads CD4 and CD8 positive selection kits were used to isolate the CD4 and CD8 T-cell fractions. TriZol was used to extract RNA from bulk PBMCs, CD4 and CD8 fractions, and dextramer-positive and dextramer-negative fractions.

The receptor chain draws on TRBV29-1 and TRBJ2-5, with TRBD1 as a weak D call on 6 bases. Material: CD8+ T cells sorted from PBMCs, obtained 5 days after the yellow fever booster vaccination. This clonotype originated in a man aged 18 to 30 who received the YFV17D yellow fever vaccine. The CDR3 corresponds to CSVVAGDSQETQYF. The sequenced DNA: TGCAGCGTTGTGGCAGGGGATTCCCAAGAGACCCAGTACTTC.